The rows below give T cell receptor beta chains drawn from one sample of a study of T cell changes during pregnancy in multiple sclerosis. Libraries were prepared by immunoSEQ multiplex PCR; TCRdb keeps only in-frame clonotypes and omits some of them. The top ten clones hold approximately 1.2% of a sample with some 100,000 clones, roughly nine tenths of them seen once. The source material was peripheral blood, sampled in the second trimester of pregnancy. The receptor source for this set is a female donor with multiple sclerosis, enrolled in a pregnancy study. Each CDR3 is given with its conserved first and last residue. D genes are given only for firm matches. Some rows have no size entry. The others give once, few or many, or a class for an expanded clone.

j_call clone_size d_call v_call cdr3_aa cdr3_nt
TRBJ2-3 NA NA TRBV11-2 CASSHDRIGTDTQYF TGTGCCAGCAGCCATGACAGGATCGGCACAGATACGCAGTATTTT
TRBJ1-6 NA NA TRBV5-1 CASSLDLNSPLHF TGCGCCAGCAGCTTGGATCTTAATTCACCCCTCCACTTT
TRBJ1-2 NA NA TRBV19 CASNSAGSPYTF TGTGCCAGTAATTCGGCAGGGTCCCCCTACACCTTC
TRBJ2-3 NA NA TRBV5-1 CASGSQGGIDTQYF TGCGCCAGTGGTTCTCAGGGTGGGATAGATACGCAGTATTTT
TRBJ2-1 NA TRBD2 TRBV5-1 CASSLLSSGIQEQFF TGCGCCAGCAGCTTGTTGTCTAGCGGTATTCAGGAGCAGTTCTTC
TRBJ2-5 NA TRBD1 TRBV4-2 CASSQVRQGLGETQYF TGTGCCAGCAGCCAAGTACGACAGGGGTTAGGAGAGACCCAGTACTTC
TRBJ2-7 NA NA TRBV5-6 CASSRDRFEQYF TGTGCCAGCAGCCGCGACAGGTTCGAGCAGTACTTC
TRBJ2-1 once NA TRBV5-4 CASSLGGQGGLLNYNEQFF TGTGCCAGCAGCTTGGGTGGGCAGGGTGGGTTATTGAACTACAATGAGCAGTTCTTC
TRBJ1-1 NA NA TRBV18 CASSPDIGEWTEAFF TGTGCCAGCTCACCTGATATAGGGGAATGGACTGAAGCTTTCTTT
TRBJ1-1 NA NA TRBV29-1 CSSSEGGNTEAFF TGCAGCTCGAGTGAGGGCGGAAACACTGAAGCTTTCTTT
TRBJ1-1 NA TRBD1 TRBV5-1 CASSKTGDTEAFF TGCGCCAGCAGCAAGACAGGGGACACTGAAGCTTTCTTT
TRBJ1-1 few TRBD1 TRBV9 CASSKEEGAGTEAFF TGTGCCAGCAGCAAAGAGGAGGGGGCAGGGACTGAAGCTTTCTTT
TRBJ1-5 NA NA TRBV10-3 CAIGVSGERDQPQHF TGTGCCATCGGGGTTTCAGGGGAAAGGGACCAGCCCCAGCATTTT
TRBJ1-1 NA TRBD1 TRBV7-9 CASSWTGGGTEAFF TGTGCCAGCAGCTGGACAGGTGGAGGCACTGAAGCTTTCTTT
TRBJ1-6 NA TRBD1 TRBV5-8 CASSSDRVKSYNSPLHF TGTGCCAGCAGCTCGGACAGGGTAAAGTCCTATAATTCACCCCTCCACTTT
TRBJ2-7 NA NA TRBV7-9 CASSFRQTFSEQYF TGTGCCAGCAGTTTCCGACAGACATTCTCCGAGCAGTACTTC
TRBJ2-3 NA TRBD2 TRBV5-1 CASSLVTSGSTDTQYF TGCGCCAGCAGCTTGGTGACTAGCGGTAGCACAGATACGCAGTATTTT
TRBJ2-5 once TRBD1 TRBV28 CASSLYRGHETQYF TGTGCCAGCAGTTTATATAGGGGGCATGAGACCCAGTACTTC
TRBJ2-2 NA TRBD1 TRBV7-7 CASSLDRVNTGELFF TGTGCCAGCAGCTTGGACAGGGTAAACACCGGGGAGCTGTTTTTT
TRBJ2-6 NA NA TRBV27 CASSLAPGQASSGANVLTF TGTGCCAGCAGTTTAGCTCCGGGACAAGCGTCTTCTGGGGCCAACGTCCTGACTTTC
TRBJ1-5 NA NA TRBV27 CASRPGREVGNQPQHF TGTGCCAGCAGGCCCGGACGGGAGGTAGGCAATCAGCCCCAGCATTTT
TRBJ2-3 NA TRBD2 TRBV27 CASSFLAGGLDTDTQYF TGTGCCAGCAGTTTCTTAGCGGGGGGCTTAGACACAGATACGCAGTATTTT
TRBJ1-5 NA TRBD1 TRBV27 CASSLTGGSGQPQHF TGTGCCAGCAGTTTGACAGGGGGCTCTGGTCAGCCCCAGCATTTT
TRBJ2-7 NA NA TRBV7-9 CASSFIDSYEQYF TGTGCCAGCAGCTTCATAGACTCCTACGAGCAGTACTTC
TRBJ2-7 NA NA TRBV6-1 CASSEFRVGEQYF TGTGCCAGCAGTGAATTCCGGGTTGGCGAGCAGTACTTC
TRBJ2-3 once NA TRBV25-1 CASSSSHSKTTSTDTQYF TGTGCCAGCAGCAGTAGTCACAGCAAGACAACCAGCACAGATACGCAGTATTTT
TRBJ2-2 NA TRBD1 TRBV9 CASSTLKVRDRTTGELFF TGTGCCAGCAGCACCCTTAAGGTCCGGGACAGAACTACCGGGGAGCTGTTTTTT
TRBJ2-7 NA TRBD1 TRBV9 CASSVGQGAYEQYF TGTGCCAGCAGCGTAGGACAGGGAGCCTACGAGCAGTACTTC
TRBJ2-1 NA TRBD1 TRBV6-4 CASSDGSGQGHNEQFF TGTGCCAGCAGTGACGGGTCGGGACAGGGACACAATGAGCAGTTCTTC
TRBJ1-3 NA TRBD1 TRBV27 CASKGQGTDTIYF TGTGCCAGTAAGGGACAGGGAACTGACACCATATATTTT
TRBJ1-1 NA TRBD1 TRBV5-5 CASSLRGPNTEAFF TGTGCCAGCAGCTTGAGGGGGCCTAACACTGAAGCTTTCTTT
TRBJ2-2 NA TRBD1 TRBV7-2 CASSFGTASSRGGELFF TGTGCCAGCAGCTTTGGGACAGCGAGCAGTAGGGGCGGGGAGCTGTTTTTT
TRBJ2-7 NA NA TRBV5-5 CASSSRLVAYEQYF TGTGCCAGCAGCTCTAGACTGGTTGCCTACGAGCAGTACTTC
TRBJ2-1 NA TRBD2 TRBV6-1 CASSVASGGANEQFF TGTGCCAGCAGTGTGGCTAGCGGGGGGGCAAATGAGCAGTTCTTC
TRBJ1-1 NA TRBD1 TRBV9 CASSVGIGGWGTEAFF TGTGCCAGCAGCGTAGGGATAGGGGGCTGGGGGACTGAAGCTTTCTTT
TRBJ2-1 NA TRBD2 TRBV9 CASSSGPSGSNEQFF TGTGCCAGCAGCTCCGGGCCTAGCGGGTCTAATGAGCAGTTCTTC
TRBJ1-4 NA NA TRBV28 CASNRPLSATNEKLFF TGTGCCAGCAACAGGCCTTTATCTGCAACTAATGAAAAACTGTTTTTT
TRBJ1-1 NA NA TRBV7-8 CASSSARSKGLGTEAFF TGTGCCAGCAGCTCGGCCCGTTCAAAGGGGCTAGGGACTGAAGCTTTCTTT
TRBJ2-5 NA TRBD1 TRBV27 CASTMKTTGQGAKYF TGTGCCAGCACCATGAAGACTACCGGACAGGGGGCGAAGTACTTC
TRBJ1-6 NA TRBD1 TRBV2 CATSGTVHSPLHF TGTGCCACCTCCGGGACAGTCCATTCACCCCTCCACTTT
TRBJ1-1 NA NA TRBV5-4 CASSLQGSRNTEAFF TGTGCCAGCAGCTTGCAGGGTAGCAGGAACACTGAAGCTTTCTTT
TRBJ1-4 NA NA TRBV5-1 CASSLKGPGGSELFF TGCGCCAGCAGCTTGAAGGGACCGGGGGGATCGGAACTGTTTTTT